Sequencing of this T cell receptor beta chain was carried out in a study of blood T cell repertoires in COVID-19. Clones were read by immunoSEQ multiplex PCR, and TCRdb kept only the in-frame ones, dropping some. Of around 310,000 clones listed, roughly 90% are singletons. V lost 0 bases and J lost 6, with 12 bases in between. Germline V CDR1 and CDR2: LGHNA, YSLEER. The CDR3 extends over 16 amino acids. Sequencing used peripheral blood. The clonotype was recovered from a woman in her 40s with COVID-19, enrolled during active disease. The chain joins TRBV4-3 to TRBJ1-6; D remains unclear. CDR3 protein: CASSQDRGALNSPLHF. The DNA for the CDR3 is TGCGCCAGCAGCCAAGATCGGGGAGCCCTTAATTCACCCCTCCACTTT.